Listed here are 5 T cell receptor beta chains from one sample, sequenced in a study of blood T cell repertoires in COVID-19. The protocol was immunoSEQ multiplex PCR, while the TCRdb copy is restricted to in-frame clones and leaves out a portion. This table holds tens of thousands of clones, about 88% found once. Sequences were obtained from peripheral blood. Every receptor here comes from a woman between 50 and 59 years old with active or convalescent COVID-19.

The rearrangement links TRBV27 to TRBJ2-7; possible D gene TRBD1, 7 bases. V was pared by 1 base and J by 4 bases, with 11 bases between. The germline V gene has CDR1 MNHEY and CDR2 SMNVEV (reference sequence). The CDR3 totals 14 residues. The CDR3 DNA reads TGTGCCAGCAGTTTATTACAGGGGAGGTACGAGCAGTACTTC. Its protein is CASSLLQGRYEQYF.

The rearrangement joins TRBV19 to TRBJ2-1; TRBD2 matches at 11 bases. V dropped 4 bases and J dropped 0; count of bases not matched to a gene: 11. The CDR3 is 19 residues long. The germline V gene has CDR1 LNHDA and CDR2 SQIVND (reference sequence). CDR3 sequence reads: CASSNPSGRSNLSYNEQFF. The CDR3 DNA is TGTGCCAGTAGTAACCCTAGCGGGAGGAGCAATCTCTCCTACAATGAGCAGTTCTTC. The full variable domain, rest sourced from reference TRBV19 and TRBJ2-1, is DGGITQSPKYLFRKEGQNVTLSCEQNLNHDAMYWYRQDPGQGLRLIYYSQIVNDFQKGDIAEGYSVSREKKESFPLTVTSAQKNPTAFYLCASSNPSGRSNLSYNEQFFGPGTRLTVL.

This clone was seen only a few times. The chain recombines TRBV9 with TRBJ1-6; TRBD1 agrees at 8 bases. This CDR3 comprises 15 residues. Unmatched junction bases numbered 9, after V lost 5 bases and J lost 8 bases. In germline, CDR1 is SGDLS, CDR2 YYNGEE. This CDR3 is CASSYQGAGDSPLHF. For the CDR3, the DNA is TGTGCCAGCAGTTACCAGGGGGCGGGAGATTCACCCCTCCACTTT.

The rearrangement joins TRBV11-2 to TRBJ1-2; D uncertain. The CDR3 length is 11 residues. Germline V gives CDR1 SGHAT, CDR2 FQNNGV. Trimming took off 1 base at V and 8 bases at J, with 5 bases between the two ends. The CDR3 coding sequence is TGTGCCAGCAGCTTAGGGAGCGGCTACACCTTC. This sequence encodes CASSLGSGYTF.

This clone was seen a handful of times. V and J are TRBV5-4 and TRBJ2-7; maybe TRBD2 (5 bases). The CDR3 consists of 13 residues. Germline V gene data show CDR1 as SGHNT and CDR2 as YYREEE (reference sequence). The V end was cut by 1 base, the J end by 7 bases, with 12 bases between. In DNA, the CDR3 is TGTGCCAGCAGCTTGCGTCTGTCGGGGGAGCAGTACTTC. It encodes CASSLRLSGEQYF.